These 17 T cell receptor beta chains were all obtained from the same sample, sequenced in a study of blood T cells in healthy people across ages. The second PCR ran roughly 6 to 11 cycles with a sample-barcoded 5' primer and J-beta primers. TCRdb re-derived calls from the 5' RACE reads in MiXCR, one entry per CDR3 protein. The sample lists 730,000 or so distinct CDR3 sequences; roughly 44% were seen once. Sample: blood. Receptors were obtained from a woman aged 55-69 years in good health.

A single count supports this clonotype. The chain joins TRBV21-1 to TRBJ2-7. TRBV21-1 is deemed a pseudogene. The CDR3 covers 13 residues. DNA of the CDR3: TGTGCCAGCAGCTACCTGGCAGGTTACGAGCAGTACTTC. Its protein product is CASSYLAGYEQYF.

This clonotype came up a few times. The CDR3 loop is CASSEGPDGYGYTF. CDR3 coding DNA: TGTGCCAGCAGTGAGGGCCCTGACGGCTATGGCTACACCTTC. V gene TRBV6-4 combines with J gene TRBJ1-2; D is undetermined. The CDR3 runs to 14 residues. The germline CDR1 and CDR2 sequences are MRHNA and SNTAGT. The V end was cut by 3 bases, the J end by 4 bases, with 12 bases between.

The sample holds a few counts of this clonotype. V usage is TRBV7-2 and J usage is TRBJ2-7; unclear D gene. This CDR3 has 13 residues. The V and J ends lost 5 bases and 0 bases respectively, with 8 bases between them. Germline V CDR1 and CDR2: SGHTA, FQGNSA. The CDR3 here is CASSLGYSYEQYF. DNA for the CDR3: TGTGCCAGCAGCCTCGGGTACTCCTACGAGCAGTACTTC.

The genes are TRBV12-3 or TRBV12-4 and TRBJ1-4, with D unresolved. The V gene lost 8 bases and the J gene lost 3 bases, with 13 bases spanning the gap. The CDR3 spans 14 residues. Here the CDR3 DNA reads TGTGCCAGCTCCAATAGAGTAGCTAATGAAAAACTGTTTTTT. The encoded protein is CASSNRVANEKLFF.

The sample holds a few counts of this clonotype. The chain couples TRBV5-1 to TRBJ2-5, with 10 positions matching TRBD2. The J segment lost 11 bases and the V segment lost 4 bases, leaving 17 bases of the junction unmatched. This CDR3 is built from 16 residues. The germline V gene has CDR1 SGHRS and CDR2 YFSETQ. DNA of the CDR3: TGCGCCAGCAGCACCATAGCGGGGGGCTCTTACAATGAGCAGTACTTC. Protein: CASSTIAGGSYNEQYF.

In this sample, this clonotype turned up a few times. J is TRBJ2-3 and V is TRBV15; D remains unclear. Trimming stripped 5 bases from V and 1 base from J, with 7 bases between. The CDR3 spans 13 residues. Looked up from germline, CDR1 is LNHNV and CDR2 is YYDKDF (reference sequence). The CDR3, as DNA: TGTGCCACCAGCGGCAGACGCACAGATACGCAGTATTTT. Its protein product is CATSGRRTDTQYF.

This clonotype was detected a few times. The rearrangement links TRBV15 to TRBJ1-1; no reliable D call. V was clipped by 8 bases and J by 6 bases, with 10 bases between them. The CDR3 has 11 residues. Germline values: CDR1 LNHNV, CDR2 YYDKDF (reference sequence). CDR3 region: CATRNGAEAFF. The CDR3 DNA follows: TGTGCCACCCGGAATGGCGCTGAAGCTTTCTTT.

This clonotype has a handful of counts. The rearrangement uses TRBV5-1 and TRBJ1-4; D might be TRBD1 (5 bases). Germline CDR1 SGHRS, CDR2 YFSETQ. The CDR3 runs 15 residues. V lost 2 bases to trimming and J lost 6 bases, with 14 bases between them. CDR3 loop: CASSFSGLPDEKLFF. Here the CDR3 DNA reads TGCGCCAGCAGCTTCTCAGGGCTTCCTGATGAAAAACTGTTTTTT.

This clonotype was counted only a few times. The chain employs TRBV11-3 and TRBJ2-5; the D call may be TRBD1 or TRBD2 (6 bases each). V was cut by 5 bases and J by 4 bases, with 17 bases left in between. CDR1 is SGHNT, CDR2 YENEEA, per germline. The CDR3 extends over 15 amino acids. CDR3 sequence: CASSPSSGGGETQYF. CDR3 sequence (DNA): TGTGCCAGCAGCCCTTCCTCCGGGGGCGGAGAGACCCAGTACTTC.

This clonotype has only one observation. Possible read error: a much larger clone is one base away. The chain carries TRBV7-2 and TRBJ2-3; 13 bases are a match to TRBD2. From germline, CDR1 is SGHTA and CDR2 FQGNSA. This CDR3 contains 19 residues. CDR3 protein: CASSSGSRLAGGRGDTQNF. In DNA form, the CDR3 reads TGTGCCAGCAGCTCAGGGTCTCGACTAGCGGGAGGAAGAGGAGATACGCAGAATTTT.

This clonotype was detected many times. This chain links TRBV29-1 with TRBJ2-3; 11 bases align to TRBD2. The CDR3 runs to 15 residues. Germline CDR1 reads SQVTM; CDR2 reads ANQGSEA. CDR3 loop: CTGTSGPRGTDTQYF. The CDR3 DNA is TGCACCGGGACTAGCGGCCCTCGGGGCACAGATACGCAGTATTTT.

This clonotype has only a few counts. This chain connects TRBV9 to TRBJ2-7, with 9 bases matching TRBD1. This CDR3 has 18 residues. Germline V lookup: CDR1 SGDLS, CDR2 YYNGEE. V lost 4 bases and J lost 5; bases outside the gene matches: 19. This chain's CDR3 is CASSLWDRVFQPSDEQYF. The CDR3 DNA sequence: TGTGCCAGCAGCCTCTGGGACAGGGTGTTCCAACCCTCGGACGAGCAGTACTTC.

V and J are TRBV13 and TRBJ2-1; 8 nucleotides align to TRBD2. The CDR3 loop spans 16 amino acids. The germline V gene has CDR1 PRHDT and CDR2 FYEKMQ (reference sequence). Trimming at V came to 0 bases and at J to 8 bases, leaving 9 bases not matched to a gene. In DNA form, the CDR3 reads TGTGCCAGCAGCTTAGGTTCCGGGAGGGCCAAGGATGAGCAGTTCTTC. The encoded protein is CASSLGSGRAKDEQFF.

The CDR3 protein is CAGSTYSGRSYEQFF. The CDR3, as DNA: TGTGCCGGCAGCACTTATAGCGGGAGGTCATATGAGCAGTTCTTC. The chain recombines TRBV21-1 with TRBJ2-1; the table calls TRBD2, which could not be checked here. TRBV21-1 is a recognized pseudogene. The CDR3 totals 15 residues.

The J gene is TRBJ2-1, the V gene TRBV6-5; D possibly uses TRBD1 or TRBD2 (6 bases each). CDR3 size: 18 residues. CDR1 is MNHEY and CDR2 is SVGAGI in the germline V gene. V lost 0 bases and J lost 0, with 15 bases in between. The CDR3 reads CASSYSTGAHSSYNEQFF. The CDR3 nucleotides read TGTGCCAGCAGTTACTCGACGGGGGCCCACAGCTCCTACAATGAGCAGTTCTTC.

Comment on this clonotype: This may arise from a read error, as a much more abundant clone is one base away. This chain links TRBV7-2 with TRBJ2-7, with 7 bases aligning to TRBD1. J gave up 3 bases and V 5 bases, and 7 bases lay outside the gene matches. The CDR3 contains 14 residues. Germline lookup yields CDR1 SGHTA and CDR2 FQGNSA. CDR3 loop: CASSVGRTGYEQYF. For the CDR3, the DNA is TGTGCCAGCAGCGTAGGACGGACAGGCTACGAGCAGTACTTC.

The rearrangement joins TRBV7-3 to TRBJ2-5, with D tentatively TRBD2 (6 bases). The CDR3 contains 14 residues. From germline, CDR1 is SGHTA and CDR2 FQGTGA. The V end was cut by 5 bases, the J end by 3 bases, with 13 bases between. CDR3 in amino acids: CASSQGLGKETQYF. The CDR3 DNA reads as TGTGCCAGCAGCCAGGGACTGGGAAAAGAGACCCAGTACTTC.